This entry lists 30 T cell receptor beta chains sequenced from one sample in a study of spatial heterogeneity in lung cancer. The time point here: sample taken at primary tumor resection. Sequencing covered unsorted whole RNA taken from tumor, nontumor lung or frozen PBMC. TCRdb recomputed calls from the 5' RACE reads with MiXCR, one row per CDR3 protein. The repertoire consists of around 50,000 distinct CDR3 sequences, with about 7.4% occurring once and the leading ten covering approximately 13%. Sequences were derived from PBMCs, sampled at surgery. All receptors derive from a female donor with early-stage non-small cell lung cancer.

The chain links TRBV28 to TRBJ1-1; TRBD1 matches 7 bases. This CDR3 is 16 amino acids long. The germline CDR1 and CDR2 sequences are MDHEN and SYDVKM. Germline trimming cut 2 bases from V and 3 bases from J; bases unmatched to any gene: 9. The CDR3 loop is CASSLGFQGEDTEAFF. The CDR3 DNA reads TGTGCCAGCAGTTTAGGGTTCCAGGGGGAGGACACTGAAGCTTTCTTT.

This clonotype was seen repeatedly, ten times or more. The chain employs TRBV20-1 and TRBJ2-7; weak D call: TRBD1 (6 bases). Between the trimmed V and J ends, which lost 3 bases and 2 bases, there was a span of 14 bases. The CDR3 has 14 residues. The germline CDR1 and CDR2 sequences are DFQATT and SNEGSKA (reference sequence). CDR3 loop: CSASGTSFAYEQYF. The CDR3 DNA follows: TGCAGTGCTAGCGGGACATCTTTTGCCTACGAGCAGTACTTC.

CDR3 in amino acids: CASCNLGNQPQHF. The CDR3 DNA is TGTGCCAGCTGTAACTTGGGAAATCAGCCCCAGCATTTT. The genes are TRBV6-1 and TRBJ1-5, with D uncertain. The CDR3 spans 13 residues. The germline V gene has CDR1 MNHNS and CDR2 SASEGT. V dropped 8 bases and J dropped 4 bases, with 12 bases sitting between them.

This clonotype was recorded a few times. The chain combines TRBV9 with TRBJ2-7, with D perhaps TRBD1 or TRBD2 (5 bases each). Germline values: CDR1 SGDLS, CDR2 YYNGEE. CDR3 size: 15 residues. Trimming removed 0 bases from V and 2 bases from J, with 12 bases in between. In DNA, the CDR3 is TGTGCCAGCAGCGTAGGTGGGGACCTCACCTACGAGCAGTACTTC. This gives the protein CASSVGGDLTYEQYF.

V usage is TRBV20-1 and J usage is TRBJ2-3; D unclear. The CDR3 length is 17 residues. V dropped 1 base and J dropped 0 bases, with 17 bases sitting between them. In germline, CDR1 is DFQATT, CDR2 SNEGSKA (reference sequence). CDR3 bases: TGCAGTGCTAGAGGCCCTAGGGCAGCCACTAGCACAGATACGCAGTATTTT. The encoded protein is CSARGPRAATSTDTQYF.

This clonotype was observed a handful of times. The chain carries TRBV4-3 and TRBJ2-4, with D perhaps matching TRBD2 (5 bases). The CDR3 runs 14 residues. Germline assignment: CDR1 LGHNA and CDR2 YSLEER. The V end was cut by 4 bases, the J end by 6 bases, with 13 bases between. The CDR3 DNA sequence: TGCGCCAGCAGCCCTACAATACGGGGAAACATTCAGTACTTC. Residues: CASSPTIRGNIQYF.

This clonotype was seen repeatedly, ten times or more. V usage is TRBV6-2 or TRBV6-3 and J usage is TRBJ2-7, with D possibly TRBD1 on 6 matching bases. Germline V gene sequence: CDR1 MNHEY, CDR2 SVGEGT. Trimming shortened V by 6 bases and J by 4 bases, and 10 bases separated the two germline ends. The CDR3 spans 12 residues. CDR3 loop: CASRTGIYEQYF. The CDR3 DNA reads TGTGCCAGCAGAACAGGGATTTACGAGCAGTACTTC.

Here the CDR3 reads CSAADSQETQYF. The CDR3 nucleotides read TGCAGCGCCGCGGACAGTCAAGAGACCCAGTACTTC. The V call is TRBV29-1, the J call TRBJ2-5; tentative D call: TRBD1 (6 bases). The V gene lost 7 bases and the J gene lost 2 bases, with 11 bases spanning the gap. The germline gives CDR1 SQVTM, CDR2 ANQGSEA. This CDR3 has 12 amino acids.

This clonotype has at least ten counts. The CDR3 protein is CASSLAHGGNQPQHF. CDR3 coding DNA: TGTGCCAGCAGTTTAGCGCATGGGGGTAATCAGCCCCAGCATTTT. This sequence joins TRBV12-3 or TRBV12-4 and TRBJ1-5; D possibly corresponds to TRBD1 (5 bases). This CDR3 comprises 15 residues. Trimming stripped 0 bases from V and 4 bases from J, with 10 bases between.

CDR3 DNA: TGCGCCAGCAGCTTGTTAGATTCACCCCTCCACTTT. Its protein is CASSLLDSPLHF. The chain couples TRBV5-1 to TRBJ1-6; D remains ambiguous. The V end was cut by 1 base, the J end by 8 bases, with 4 bases between. CDR1 is SGHRS and CDR2 is YFSETQ in the germline V gene. The CDR3 totals 12 residues.

The CDR3 reads CASSTRGVGEQFF. The CDR3 bases are TGTGCCAGCAGCACCAGGGGGGTAGGGGAGCAGTTCTTC. The chain employs TRBV7-9 and TRBJ2-1; TRBD1 might be the D (7 bases). Per germline, CDR1 SEHNR and CDR2 FQNEAQ (reference sequence). V gave up 5 bases and J gave up 10 bases, with 15 bases separating them. CDR3 size: 13 residues.

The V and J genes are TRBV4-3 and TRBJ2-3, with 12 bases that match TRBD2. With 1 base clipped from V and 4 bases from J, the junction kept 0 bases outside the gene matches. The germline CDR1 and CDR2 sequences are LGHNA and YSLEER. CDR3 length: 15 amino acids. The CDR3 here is CASSQGLAGADTQYF. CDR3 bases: TGCGCCAGCAGCCAAGGACTAGCGGGGGCAGATACGCAGTATTTT.

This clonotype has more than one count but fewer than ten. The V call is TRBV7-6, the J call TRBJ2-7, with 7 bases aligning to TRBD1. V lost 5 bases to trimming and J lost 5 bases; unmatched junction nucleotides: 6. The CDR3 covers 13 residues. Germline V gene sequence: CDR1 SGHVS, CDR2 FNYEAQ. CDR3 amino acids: CASSQDRVHEQYF. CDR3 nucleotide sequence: TGTGCCAGCAGCCAAGACAGGGTCCACGAGCAGTACTTC.

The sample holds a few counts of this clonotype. CDR3: CASSLLREGGDEQYF. DNA of the CDR3: TGTGCCAGCAGTTTGTTGAGGGAGGGTGGGGACGAGCAGTACTTC. The chain has TRBV27 and TRBJ2-7; 7 bases align to TRBD2. CDR1 is MNHEY and CDR2 is SMNVEV in the germline V gene (reference sequence). This CDR3 region has 15 residues. V lost 3 bases, J lost 5 bases, and 10 bases stayed unmatched.

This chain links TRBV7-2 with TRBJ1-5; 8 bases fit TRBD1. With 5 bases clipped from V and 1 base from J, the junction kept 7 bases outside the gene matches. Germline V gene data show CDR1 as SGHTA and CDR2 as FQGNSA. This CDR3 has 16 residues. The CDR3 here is CASSMRTGRSNQPQHF. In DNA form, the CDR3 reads TGTGCCAGCAGCATGCGGACAGGGCGGAGCAATCAGCCCCAGCATTTT.

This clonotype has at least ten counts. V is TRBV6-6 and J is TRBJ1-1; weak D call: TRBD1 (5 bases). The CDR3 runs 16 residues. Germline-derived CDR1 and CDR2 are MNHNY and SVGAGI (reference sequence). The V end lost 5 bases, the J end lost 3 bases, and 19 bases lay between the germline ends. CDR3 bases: TGTGCCAGCAGTAGACCCGGGGCGCGGACGGACACTGAAGCTTTCTTT. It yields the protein CASSRPGARTDTEAFF.

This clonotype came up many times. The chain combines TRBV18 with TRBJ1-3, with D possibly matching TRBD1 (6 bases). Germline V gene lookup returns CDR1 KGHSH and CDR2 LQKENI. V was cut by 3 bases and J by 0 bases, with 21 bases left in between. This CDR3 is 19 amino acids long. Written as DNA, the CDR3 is TGTGCCAGCTCACCTCTCGAGACAGGCGTTATGATCTCTGGAAACACCATATATTTT. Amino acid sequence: CASSPLETGVMISGNTIYF.

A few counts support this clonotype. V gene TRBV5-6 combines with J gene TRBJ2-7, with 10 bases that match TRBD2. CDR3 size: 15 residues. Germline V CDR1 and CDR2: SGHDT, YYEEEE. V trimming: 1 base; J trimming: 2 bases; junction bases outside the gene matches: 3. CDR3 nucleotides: TGTGCCAGCAGCTTGTTACTAGCGGGGACCTACGAGCAGTACTTC. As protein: CASSLLLAGTYEQYF.

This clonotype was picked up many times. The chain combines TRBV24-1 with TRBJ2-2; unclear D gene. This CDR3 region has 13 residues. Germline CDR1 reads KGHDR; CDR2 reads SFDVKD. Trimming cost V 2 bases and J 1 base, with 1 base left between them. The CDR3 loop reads CATSDWNTGELFF. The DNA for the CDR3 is TGTGCCACCAGTGATTGGAACACCGGGGAGCTGTTTTTT.

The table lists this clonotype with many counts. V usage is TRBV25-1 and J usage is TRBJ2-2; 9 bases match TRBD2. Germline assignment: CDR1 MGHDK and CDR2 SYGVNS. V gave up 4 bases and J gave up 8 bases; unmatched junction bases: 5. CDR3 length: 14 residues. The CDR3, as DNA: TGTGCCAGCAGTGTGGGGCTAGCGGGGGGGGAGCTGTTTTTT. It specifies CASSVGLAGGELFF.

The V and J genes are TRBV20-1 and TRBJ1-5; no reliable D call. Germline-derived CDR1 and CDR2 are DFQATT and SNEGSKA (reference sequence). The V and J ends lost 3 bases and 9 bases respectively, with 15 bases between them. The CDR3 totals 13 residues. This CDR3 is CSARRTEVLPQHF. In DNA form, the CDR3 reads TGCAGTGCTAGGCGGACGGAGGTACTGCCCCAGCATTTT.

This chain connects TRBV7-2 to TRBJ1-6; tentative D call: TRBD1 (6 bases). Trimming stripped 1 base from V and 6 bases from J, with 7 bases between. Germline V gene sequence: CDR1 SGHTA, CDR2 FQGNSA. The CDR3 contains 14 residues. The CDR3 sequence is CASSLDRANSPLHF. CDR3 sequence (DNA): TGTGCCAGCAGCTTAGACAGGGCTAATTCACCCCTCCACTTT.

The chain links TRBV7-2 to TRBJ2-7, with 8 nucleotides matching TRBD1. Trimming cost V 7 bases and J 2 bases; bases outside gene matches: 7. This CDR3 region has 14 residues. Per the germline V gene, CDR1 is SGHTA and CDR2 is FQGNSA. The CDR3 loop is CASNRGTGPYEQYF. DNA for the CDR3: TGTGCCAGCAACCGTGGGACAGGTCCCTACGAGCAGTACTTC.

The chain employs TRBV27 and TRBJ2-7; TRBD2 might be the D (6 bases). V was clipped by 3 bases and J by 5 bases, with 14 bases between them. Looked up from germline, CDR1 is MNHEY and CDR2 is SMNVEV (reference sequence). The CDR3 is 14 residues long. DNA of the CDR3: TGTGCCAGCAGTTTGGGCGGGGTCTTCGACGAGCAGTACTTC. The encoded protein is CASSLGGVFDEQYF.

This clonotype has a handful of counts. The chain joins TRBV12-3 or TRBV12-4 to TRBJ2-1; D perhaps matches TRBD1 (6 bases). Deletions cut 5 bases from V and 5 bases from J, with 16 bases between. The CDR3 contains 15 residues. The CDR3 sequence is CASSQNRDTHNEQFF. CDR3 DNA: TGTGCCAGCAGTCAGAACCGGGACACTCACAATGAGCAGTTCTTC.

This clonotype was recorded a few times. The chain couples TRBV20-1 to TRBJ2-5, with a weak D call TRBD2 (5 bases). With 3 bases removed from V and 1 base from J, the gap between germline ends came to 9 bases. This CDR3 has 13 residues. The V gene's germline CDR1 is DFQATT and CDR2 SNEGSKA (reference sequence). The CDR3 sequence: CSASRGLQETQYF. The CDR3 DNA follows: TGCAGTGCTAGTCGCGGACTCCAAGAGACCCAGTACTTC.

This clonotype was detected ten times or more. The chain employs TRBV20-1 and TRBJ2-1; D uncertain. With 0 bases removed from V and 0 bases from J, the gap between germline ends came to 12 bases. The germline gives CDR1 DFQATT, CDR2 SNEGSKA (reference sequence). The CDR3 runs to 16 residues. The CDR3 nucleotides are TGCAGTGCTAGAGATCGGCTTGCCAACTCCTACAATGAGCAGTTCTTC. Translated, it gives CSARDRLANSYNEQFF.

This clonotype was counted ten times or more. The DNA for the CDR3 is TGTGCCAGTAGTATGTGGGGGTCTTCTGGAAACACCATATATTTT. It is translated as CASSMWGSSGNTIYF. The chain has TRBV19 and TRBJ1-3, with D perhaps matching TRBD1 (5 bases). Trimming shortened V by 3 bases and J by 1 base, and 10 bases separated the two germline ends. From germline, CDR1 is LNHDA and CDR2 SQIVND (reference sequence). The CDR3 spans 15 residues.

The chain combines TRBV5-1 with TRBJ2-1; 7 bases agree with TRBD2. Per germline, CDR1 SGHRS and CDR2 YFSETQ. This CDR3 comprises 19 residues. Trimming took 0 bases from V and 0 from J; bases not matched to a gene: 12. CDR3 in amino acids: CASSLGPLGAGSSYNEQFF. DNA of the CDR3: TGCGCCAGCAGCTTGGGCCCCCTAGGAGCGGGGAGCTCCTACAATGAGCAGTTCTTC.

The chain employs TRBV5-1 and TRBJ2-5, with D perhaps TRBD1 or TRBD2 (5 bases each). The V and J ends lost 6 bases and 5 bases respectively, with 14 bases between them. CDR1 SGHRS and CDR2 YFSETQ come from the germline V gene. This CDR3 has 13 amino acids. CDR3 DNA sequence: TGCGCCAGCAAAAAACAGGACTCGGAGACCCAGTACTTC. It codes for CASKKQDSETQYF.